This TCR beta chain was captured in a study of T cell responses to AZD1222 COVID-19 vaccine (dated by TCRdb to the early 2020s). Regarding the complete study: A total of 230 to 250 trial participants underwent TCR sequencing, of whom about 200 received two doses of AZD1222 and some 26 received two doses of the MenACWY control vaccine. Trial participants were enrolled by age into subgroups of 18-55, 56-69 and 70-plus years, and 148, 28 and 57 TCR-sequenced participants, respectively, were included in these subgroups. Beyond this particular receptor, the publication reports: The 56-69-year group was small, and its depth increase did not reach significance, likely because of low power. Conclusions about previously exposed vaccinees are limited because only six or seven AZD1222 recipients were SARS-CoV-2 seropositive at baseline. Most participants were white British and females outnumbered males, and the authors suggested that clonal diversity may have been underestimated. Because no samples from the day 14 peak response were available, repertoires could be characterized only after the peak T cell response. Vaccine-associated CD4 TCRs spanned the whole spike protein, with dominant responses in regions 160-218 and 743-854. Nearly half of unique spike-specific TCRs reportedly recognized epitopes outside regions mutated in the B.1.351 and B.1.1.7 variants. After two AZD1222 doses, both the breadth and the depth of spike-specific TCRs were significantly higher than at day 0 and than in MenACWY recipients.

This specimen's time point label, interpreted: about 28 days (+/-7) after the second vaccine dose. AZD1222 recipients whose second dose came at about 4 weeks and those whose second dose came at about 12 weeks were combined into one group, since spike-specific TCR depth and breadth did not differ between the two schedules. The vaccinee samples were drawn from two UK trials, COV001 and COV002, one of which was a single-blind randomized controlled phase 2/3 trial testing AZD1222 (ChAdOx1 nCoV-19) in healthy adults. For TCRbeta chain sequencing, PBMC samples were collected from trial participants at day 0 and at day 28 after the second dose. CDR1 and CDR2 are read off the germline V gene (reference sequence) as MNHEY and SMNVEV. V is shortened by 5 bases, J by 0 bases, and the region joining them spans 14 bases. CDR3 length: 16 amino acids, cysteine to phenylalanine. The only DNA kept is the CDR3, 48 bases in frame from the first base.

The CDR3 regions of human TCRbeta chains were analyzed by immunosequencing. On the study's bioinformatics: TCRs in the repertoires were compared against a reference library of SARS-CoV-2-specific TCRs that had been generated with the MIRA antigen-specificity platform. Breadth was defined as the fraction of unique TCRs that were SARS-CoV-2-associated, and depth was defined as the fraction of total T cells that were SARS-CoV-2-associated. Using the MIRA data, each spike-specific TCR was assigned both to the spike region to which the TCR was reactive and to a CD4 or CD8 class. Log10-transformed breadth and depth values were compared by one-way ANOVA with Sidak's multiple comparisons tests. TCRdb re-hosts the immuneACCESS table, in-frame sequences only. Its copies lack some clones; in the studies checked, an unresolved V gene accounts for under half of them, and the cause for the rest is not known. V and J calls and clone size are those listed in that table; D and trimming were worked out from the DNA. The sample includes 100,000 to 150,000 clones, with under 95% observed a single time. The ten biggest clones cover under 1.2% of the sample.

For this clone: What antigen it recognizes has not been identified. The record has no base qualities; no much larger clone is one base away.

The sample here was peripheral blood, taken 28 days after the second AZD1222 dose. The source of this sequence is an adult who received the AZD1222 COVID-19 vaccine. The chain is assembled from TRBV27 and TRBJ1-5; matching of 6 bases hints at TRBD1 as the D gene. The sequence in DNA is TGTGCCAGCAGTCCCCGACAGGTGTATAGCAATCAGCCCCAGCATTTT. Translated, this gives CASSPRQVYSNQPQHF.